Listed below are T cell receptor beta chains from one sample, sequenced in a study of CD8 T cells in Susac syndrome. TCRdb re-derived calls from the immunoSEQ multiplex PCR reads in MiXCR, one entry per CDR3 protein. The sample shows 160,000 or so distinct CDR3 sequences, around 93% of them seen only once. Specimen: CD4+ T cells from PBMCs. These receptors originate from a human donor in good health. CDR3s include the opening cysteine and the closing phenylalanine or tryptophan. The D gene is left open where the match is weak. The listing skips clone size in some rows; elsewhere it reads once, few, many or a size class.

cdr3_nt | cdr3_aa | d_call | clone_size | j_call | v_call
TGCGCCAGCAGCCAAGATTGGGTGACTGAAAAACTGTTTTTT | CASSQDWVTEKLFF | . | . | TRBJ1-4 | TRBV4-1
TGCGCCAGCAGCTCCCTGACTAGCGGGGGGGCGGAGACCCAGTACTTC | CASSSLTSGGAETQYF | TRBD2 | once | TRBJ2-5 | TRBV5-1
TGCGCCAGCAGCCCTGGGACTGCCGGTACCGAGCAGTACTTC | CASSPGTAGTEQYF | . | . | TRBJ2-7 | TRBV5-1
TGTGCCAGCAGGCTAGCGGGGGGGCACGAGCAGTTCTTC | CASRLAGGHEQFF | TRBD2 | . | TRBJ2-1 | TRBV7-9
TGTGCCAGCAGTTTTCACACTATCTCCGGCTACACCTTC | CASSFHTISGYTF | . | . | TRBJ1-2 | TRBV12-3/TRBV12-4
TGCAGTCGTCAAGGCTACAATGAGCAGTTCTTC | CSRQGYNEQFF | . | . | TRBJ2-1 | TRBV20-1
TGTGCCAGCAGCCCAGGGGACTCCTACTACGAGCAGTACTTC | CASSPGDSYYEQYF | . | . | TRBJ2-7 | TRBV5-4
TGCGCCAGCAACTCCGCGGCAGGGGCGGATGAGCAGTTCTTC | CASNSAAGADEQFF | . | . | TRBJ2-1 | TRBV5-1
TGTGCCAGCAGCCAAGTCGGGACAGGGGGCTACGAGCAGTACTTC | CASSQVGTGGYEQYF | TRBD1 | . | TRBJ2-7 | TRBV4-2
TGCAGCGTTGGGCCGGGACAGGGAGGCTACGAGCAGTACTTC | CSVGPGQGGYEQYF | TRBD1 | . | TRBJ2-7 | TRBV29-1
TGCAGTGCTCGGACAGGGGCTAATTCACCCCTCCACTTT | CSARTGANSPLHF | TRBD1 | . | TRBJ1-6 | TRBV20-1
TGTGCCAGCAGTTACGGGCGGGGGCAAGAGACCCAGTACTTC | CASSYGRGQETQYF | TRBD2 | . | TRBJ2-5 | TRBV6-6
TGTGCCAGCAGCTTAGAACGGGGAGGGGTCACAGATACGCAGTATTTT | CASSLERGGVTDTQYF | TRBD2 | . | TRBJ2-3 | TRBV7-2
TGCAGCGTTGAAGGGTCCCGACAGCTCTACAATGAGCAGTTCTTC | CSVEGSRQLYNEQFF | . | . | TRBJ2-1 | TRBV29-1
TGCAGCGTAAAATTACTAGCGGGGGATTACAATGAGCAGTTCTTC | CSVKLLAGDYNEQFF | TRBD2 | . | TRBJ2-1 | TRBV29-1